A selection of T cell receptor beta chains follows, all from one sample in a study of tumor-infiltrating lymphocytes in localized non-small cell lung cancer. The assay was immunoSEQ multiplex PCR, and TCRdb's table has in-frame clones only and misses some. The sample carries about 15,000 clones, 69% recorded once. Sequencing was performed on lung tumor tissue. The receptors were gathered from a human donor with non-small cell lung cancer. CDR3s include the opening cysteine and the closing phenylalanine or tryptophan. The order of the fields is J gene, clone size, D gene, V gene, CDR3 DNA, CDR3 protein. The D gene is left open where the match is weak. A clone size is listed for some rows: how often the clone was seen (once, few, many), or a class if it is expanded.

j_call: TRBJ2-1; clone_size: .; d_call: .; v_call: TRBV7-2; cdr3_nt: TGTGCCAGCAGCTTAGCCTCGCCCCCCGAGTATTCCAATGAGCAGTTCTTC; cdr3_aa: CASSLASPPEYSNEQFF
j_call: TRBJ1-1; clone_size: .; d_call: .; v_call: TRBV19; cdr3_nt: TGTGCCAGTAGTATGGAGGTACGGATGAACACTGAAGCTTTCTTT; cdr3_aa: CASSMEVRMNTEAFF
j_call: TRBJ1-1; clone_size: .; d_call: .; v_call: TRBV9; cdr3_nt: TGTGCCAGCAGCGTAGATGGGGTTGTAGGCACTGAAGCTTTCTTT; cdr3_aa: CASSVDGVVGTEAFF
j_call: TRBJ2-7; clone_size: .; d_call: TRBD2; v_call: TRBV9; cdr3_nt: TGTGCCAGCAGCACGGGACTAGCGGGGGGGATAAACGAGCAGTACTTC; cdr3_aa: CASSTGLAGGINEQYF
j_call: TRBJ1-1; clone_size: .; d_call: .; v_call: TRBV9; cdr3_nt: TGTGCCAGCAGCCCCCTTTCATGGCCCACTGAAGCTTTCTTT; cdr3_aa: CASSPLSWPTEAFF
j_call: TRBJ1-2; clone_size: .; d_call: .; v_call: TRBV6-1; cdr3_nt: TGTGCCAGCAAAACAGAGAACTATGGCTACACCTTC; cdr3_aa: CASKTENYGYTF
j_call: TRBJ1-1; clone_size: .; d_call: TRBD1; v_call: TRBV6-6; cdr3_nt: TGTGCCAGCAAAGTGACAGGGGAGAACACTGAAGCTTTCTTT; cdr3_aa: CASKVTGENTEAFF
j_call: TRBJ2-4; clone_size: .; d_call: .; v_call: TRBV7-7; cdr3_nt: TGTGCTAGCAGCCGACTAGTAGGGGACATTCAGTACTTC; cdr3_aa: CASSRLVGDIQYF
j_call: TRBJ1-2; clone_size: .; d_call: .; v_call: TRBV29-1; cdr3_nt: TGCAGCGTAGTACAGGGAAACTATGGCTACACCTTC; cdr3_aa: CSVVQGNYGYTF
j_call: TRBJ2-2; clone_size: .; d_call: .; v_call: TRBV29-1; cdr3_nt: TGCAGCGTTGATGACAGGAGCAGTAAGAACACCGGGGAGCTGTTTTTT; cdr3_aa: CSVDDRSSKNTGELFF
j_call: TRBJ2-2; clone_size: .; d_call: TRBD2; v_call: TRBV4-3; cdr3_nt: TGCGCCAGCAGCCAAGGAATCCCAGCGGGAGGGAAAAGCACCGGGGAGCTGTTTTTT; cdr3_aa: CASSQGIPAGGKSTGELFF
j_call: TRBJ2-7; clone_size: .; d_call: .; v_call: TRBV28; cdr3_nt: TGTGCCAGCAGTTTTAGTCTAGATGGGTACGAGCAGTACTTC; cdr3_aa: CASSFSLDGYEQYF
j_call: TRBJ2-2; clone_size: few; d_call: .; v_call: TRBV14; cdr3_nt: TGTGCCAGCAGCCCGCTTGCCAGTTGGGCCGGGGAGCTGTTTTTT; cdr3_aa: CASSPLASWAGELFF
j_call: TRBJ2-3; clone_size: few; d_call: TRBD1; v_call: TRBV19; cdr3_nt: TGTGCCAGTAGAGAACAGGGGGCGACTAGACGCACAGATACGCAGTATTTT; cdr3_aa: CASREQGATRRTDTQYF
j_call: TRBJ2-7; clone_size: .; d_call: .; v_call: TRBV6-1; cdr3_nt: TGTGCCAGCAGTGGGGACTTCACCTACGAGCAGTACTTC; cdr3_aa: CASSGDFTYEQYF
j_call: TRBJ2-7; clone_size: .; d_call: .; v_call: TRBV5-6; cdr3_nt: TGTGCCAGCAGCTTGGAGTCCTACGAGCAGTACTTC; cdr3_aa: CASSLESYEQYF
j_call: TRBJ2-2; clone_size: .; d_call: .; v_call: TRBV10-1; cdr3_nt: TGCGCCAGCAGTGCGAGTATTGGCGGGGAGCTGTTTTTT; cdr3_aa: CASSASIGGELFF
j_call: TRBJ1-1; clone_size: .; d_call: .; v_call: TRBV10-3; cdr3_nt: TGTGCCACCTCTGGCCCCCGAACTGAAGCTTTCTTT; cdr3_aa: CATSGPRTEAFF
j_call: TRBJ1-1; clone_size: few; d_call: TRBD1; v_call: TRBV7-9; cdr3_nt: TGTGCCAGCAGCTTAACAGGGGGCTATGGTACTGAAGCTTTCTTT; cdr3_aa: CASSLTGGYGTEAFF
j_call: TRBJ1-1; clone_size: .; d_call: TRBD1; v_call: TRBV19; cdr3_nt: TGTGCCAGTAGTATCACCCTAATCCGGGACAGGGTGGAAGACACTGAAGCTTTCTTT; cdr3_aa: CASSITLIRDRVEDTEAFF
j_call: TRBJ1-2; clone_size: .; d_call: .; v_call: TRBV27; cdr3_nt: TGTGCCAGCAGTTTGAAGCGCAACTATGGCTACACCTTC; cdr3_aa: CASSLKRNYGYTF
j_call: TRBJ2-7; clone_size: once; d_call: TRBD2; v_call: TRBV7-9; cdr3_nt: TGTGCCAGCAGCTTAGCTAGCGGGAGTTACGAGCAGTACTTC; cdr3_aa: CASSLASGSYEQYF
j_call: TRBJ2-7; clone_size: .; d_call: TRBD2; v_call: TRBV28; cdr3_nt: TGTGCCACCTCGGCCGCGGGAGTCGGGTACTACGAGCAGTACTTC; cdr3_aa: CATSAAGVGYYEQYF
j_call: TRBJ1-1; clone_size: .; d_call: .; v_call: TRBV2; cdr3_nt: TGTGCCAGCAGGGGGGTGGACACTGAAGCTTTCTTT; cdr3_aa: CASRGVDTEAFF
j_call: TRBJ2-3; clone_size: few; d_call: .; v_call: TRBV7-9; cdr3_nt: TGTGCCAGCAGCTTAGCGGTAGATACGCAGTATTTT; cdr3_aa: CASSLAVDTQYF
j_call: TRBJ1-5; clone_size: .; d_call: .; v_call: TRBV6-5; cdr3_nt: TGTGCCATCGGACACCCTGGCAATCAGCCCCAGCATTTT; cdr3_aa: CAIGHPGNQPQHF
j_call: TRBJ1-1; clone_size: few; d_call: .; v_call: TRBV28; cdr3_nt: TGTGCCAGCAGTCAACAAAGGGAAACACTGACAGCTTTCTTT; cdr3_aa: CASSQQRETLTAFF
j_call: TRBJ2-3; clone_size: .; d_call: .; v_call: TRBV7-2; cdr3_nt: TGTGCCAGCAGCTTGGGGACAGATACGCAGTATTTT; cdr3_aa: CASSLGTDTQYF
j_call: TRBJ2-4; clone_size: .; d_call: TRBD1; v_call: TRBV15; cdr3_nt: TGTGCCACCAGCAGAGGGACAGGAAAAAACATTCAGTACTTC; cdr3_aa: CATSRGTGKNIQYF
j_call: TRBJ1-1; clone_size: .; d_call: TRBD1; v_call: TRBV7-6; cdr3_nt: TGTGCCAAACCTCCGGGACAGTTCCACTACATGAACACTGAAGCTTTCTTT; cdr3_aa: CAKPPGQFHYMNTEAFF
j_call: TRBJ1-6; clone_size: few; d_call: .; v_call: TRBV6-1; cdr3_nt: TGTGCCAGCATGCGGGGGAGTTCACCCCTCCACTTT; cdr3_aa: CASMRGSSPLHF
j_call: TRBJ2-3; clone_size: .; d_call: .; v_call: TRBV10-3; cdr3_nt: TGTGCCATCAGTGGAGGGCCAGATACGCAGTATTTT; cdr3_aa: CAISGGPDTQYF
j_call: TRBJ2-5; clone_size: .; d_call: TRBD2; v_call: TRBV29-1; cdr3_nt: TGCAGCGTTCGGGCTAGCGGGAGTTTAGAGACCCAGTACTTC; cdr3_aa: CSVRASGSLETQYF
j_call: TRBJ2-2; clone_size: .; d_call: .; v_call: TRBV2; cdr3_nt: TGTGCCAGCAGTACGAATCGGGGACACGGGGAGCTGTTTTTT; cdr3_aa: CASSTNRGHGELFF
j_call: TRBJ1-1; clone_size: few; d_call: .; v_call: TRBV30; cdr3_nt: TGTGCCTGGAGTGGCGTAGGTACGTACGCTGAAGCTTTCTTT; cdr3_aa: CAWSGVGTYAEAFF
j_call: TRBJ1-5; clone_size: .; d_call: .; v_call: TRBV7-9; cdr3_nt: TGTGCCAGCAGCTTGTCGGGTTCCGGTCAGCCCCAGCATTTT; cdr3_aa: CASSLSGSGQPQHF
j_call: TRBJ2-3; clone_size: .; d_call: TRBD2; v_call: TRBV2; cdr3_nt: TGTGCCAGCAGTGGGGCGGAGTGGGAGGGCTTGCAAGATACGCAGTATTTT; cdr3_aa: CASSGAEWEGLQDTQYF
j_call: TRBJ1-1; clone_size: .; d_call: .; v_call: TRBV7-9; cdr3_nt: TGTGCCAGCAGCTTGAGCCCCCTCGGGGACACTGAAGCTTTCTTT; cdr3_aa: CASSLSPLGDTEAFF
j_call: TRBJ2-3; clone_size: .; d_call: .; v_call: TRBV25-1; cdr3_nt: TGTGCCAGCAGCGGAGGCTTATCCACAGATACGCAGTATTTT; cdr3_aa: CASSGGLSTDTQYF
j_call: TRBJ2-1; clone_size: .; d_call: TRBD2; v_call: TRBV30; cdr3_nt: TGTGCCTGGATGCGGGCTAGCGGGAGGACCGCCTACAATGAGCAGTTCTTC; cdr3_aa: CAWMRASGRTAYNEQFF
j_call: TRBJ2-5; clone_size: .; d_call: .; v_call: TRBV7-2; cdr3_nt: TGTGCCAGCAGCTTAAATTCGATGGAGACCCAGTACTTC; cdr3_aa: CASSLNSMETQYF
j_call: TRBJ1-2; clone_size: .; d_call: TRBD1; v_call: TRBV4-3; cdr3_nt: TGCGCCAGCAGCTACGACAGGGGGCGAACTTATGGCTACACCTTC; cdr3_aa: CASSYDRGRTYGYTF
j_call: TRBJ1-1; clone_size: .; d_call: .; v_call: TRBV10-3; cdr3_nt: TGTGCCATCAGGGGACAACAAAACACTGAAGCTTTCTTT; cdr3_aa: CAIRGQQNTEAFF
j_call: TRBJ2-7; clone_size: few; d_call: .; v_call: TRBV13; cdr3_nt: TGTGCCAGCAGCTTAGGCCGAATCTACGAGCAGTACTTC; cdr3_aa: CASSLGRIYEQYF
j_call: TRBJ2-1; clone_size: .; d_call: TRBD2; v_call: TRBV19; cdr3_nt: TGTGCCAGTAGTGCAGGGACTAGCGGGAGGAACAATGAGCAGTTCTTC; cdr3_aa: CASSAGTSGRNNEQFF
j_call: TRBJ1-3; clone_size: .; d_call: .; v_call: TRBV30; cdr3_nt: TGTGCCCGGGACACCAACTCTGGAAACACCATATATTTT; cdr3_aa: CARDTNSGNTIYF
j_call: TRBJ1-6; clone_size: once; d_call: .; v_call: TRBV11-3; cdr3_nt: TGTGCCAGCAGCGGCAGGGGCGGAGGGGGGAGCTCCTATAATTCACCCCTCCACTTT; cdr3_aa: CASSGRGGGGSSYNSPLHF
j_call: TRBJ2-1; clone_size: .; d_call: .; v_call: TRBV5-5; cdr3_nt: TGTGCCAGCAGCTCTGATTCCTGGGCCTACAATGAGCAGTTCTTC; cdr3_aa: CASSSDSWAYNEQFF
j_call: TRBJ2-4; clone_size: .; d_call: TRBD1; v_call: TRBV29-1; cdr3_nt: TGCAGCGTTGACCTCGCAGGGGGCTCGGGAAACATTCAGTACTTC; cdr3_aa: CSVDLAGGSGNIQYF
j_call: TRBJ1-5; clone_size: .; d_call: .; v_call: TRBV4-2; cdr3_nt: TGTGCCAGCAGCGAAGGACAAAGACAGCCCCAGCATTTT; cdr3_aa: CASSEGQRQPQHF
j_call: TRBJ1-1; clone_size: .; d_call: .; v_call: TRBV4-2; cdr3_nt: TGTGCCAGCAGCTTGGAGATGGGGGTAGCTTTCTTT; cdr3_aa: CASSLEMGVAFF
j_call: TRBJ2-2; clone_size: .; d_call: .; v_call: TRBV29-1; cdr3_nt: TGCAGCGTTGAGAAGCAGTTGAACACCGGGGAGCTGTTTTTT; cdr3_aa: CSVEKQLNTGELFF
j_call: TRBJ2-2; clone_size: .; d_call: .; v_call: TRBV19; cdr3_nt: TGTGCCAGTTGCCCCTCGGGGGCCAGCGGGGAGCTGTTTTTT; cdr3_aa: CASCPSGASGELFF
j_call: TRBJ1-1; clone_size: .; d_call: .; v_call: TRBV6-5; cdr3_nt: TGTGCCAGCAGTTACGTTAGCACAGGATACACTGAAGCTTTCTTT; cdr3_aa: CASSYVSTGYTEAFF
j_call: TRBJ2-1; clone_size: .; d_call: .; v_call: TRBV6-4; cdr3_nt: TGTGCCAGCAGTTTACAGGGAGGAGGGTACAATGAGCAGTTCTTC; cdr3_aa: CASSLQGGGYNEQFF
j_call: TRBJ1-1; clone_size: .; d_call: .; v_call: TRBV29-1; cdr3_nt: TGCAGCGTTGGCGGAGGGAACGGAAACACTGAAGCTTTCTTT; cdr3_aa: CSVGGGNGNTEAFF
j_call: TRBJ1-1; clone_size: .; d_call: .; v_call: TRBV6-7; cdr3_nt: TGTGCCAGCCGGTTGGGGTTTAGAACTGAAGCTTTCTTT; cdr3_aa: CASRLGFRTEAFF
j_call: TRBJ2-3; clone_size: .; d_call: .; v_call: TRBV5-8; cdr3_nt: TGTGCCAGCAGCTTGAAGTACAGCATTAGCACAGATACGCAGTATTTT; cdr3_aa: CASSLKYSISTDTQYF
j_call: TRBJ2-6; clone_size: .; d_call: .; v_call: TRBV7-2; cdr3_nt: TGTGCCAGCAAGCGTTCGGGCTCGGCCAACGTCCTGACTTTC; cdr3_aa: CASKRSGSANVLTF
j_call: TRBJ2-1; clone_size: .; d_call: .; v_call: TRBV19; cdr3_nt: TGTGCCAGTAGCCAGGGGGGTAACAATGAGCAGTTCTTC; cdr3_aa: CASSQGGNNEQFF